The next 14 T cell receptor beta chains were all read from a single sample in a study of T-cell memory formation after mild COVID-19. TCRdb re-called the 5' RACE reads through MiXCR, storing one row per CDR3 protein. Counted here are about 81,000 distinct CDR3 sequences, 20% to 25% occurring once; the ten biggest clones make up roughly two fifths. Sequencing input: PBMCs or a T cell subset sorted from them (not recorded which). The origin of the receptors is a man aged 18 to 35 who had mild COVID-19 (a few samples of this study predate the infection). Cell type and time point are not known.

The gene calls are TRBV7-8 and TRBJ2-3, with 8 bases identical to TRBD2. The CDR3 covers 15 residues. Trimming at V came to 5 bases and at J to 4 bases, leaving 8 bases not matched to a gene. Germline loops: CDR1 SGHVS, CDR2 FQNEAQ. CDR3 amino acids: CASSPRTSRADTQYF. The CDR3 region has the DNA TGTGCCAGCAGCCCACGGACTAGCCGGGCAGATACGCAGTATTTT.

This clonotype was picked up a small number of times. The CDR3 DNA sequence: TGCAGCGTTGTGTTCACGAGCGGGCCAAACTATGGCTACACCTTC. This sequence encodes CSVVFTSGPNYGYTF. The V call is TRBV29-1, the J call TRBJ1-2; D not certain. The CDR3 is made up of 15 amino acids. With 4 bases removed from V and 2 bases from J, the gap between germline ends came to 17 bases. Germline lookup yields CDR1 SQVTM and CDR2 ANQGSEA.

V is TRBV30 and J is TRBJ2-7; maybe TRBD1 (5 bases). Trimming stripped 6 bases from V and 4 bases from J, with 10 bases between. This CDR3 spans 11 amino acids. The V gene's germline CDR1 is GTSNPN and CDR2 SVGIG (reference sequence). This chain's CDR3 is CACQGMYEQYF. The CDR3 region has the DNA TGTGCCTGCCAGGGTATGTACGAGCAGTACTTC.

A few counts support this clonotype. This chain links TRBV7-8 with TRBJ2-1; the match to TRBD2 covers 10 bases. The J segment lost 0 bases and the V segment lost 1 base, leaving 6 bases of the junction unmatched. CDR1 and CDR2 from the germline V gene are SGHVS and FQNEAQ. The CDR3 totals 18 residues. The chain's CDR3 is CASSLVTSGVSSYNEQFF. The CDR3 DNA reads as TGTGCCAGCAGCTTAGTAACTAGCGGGGTAAGCTCCTACAATGAGCAGTTCTTC.

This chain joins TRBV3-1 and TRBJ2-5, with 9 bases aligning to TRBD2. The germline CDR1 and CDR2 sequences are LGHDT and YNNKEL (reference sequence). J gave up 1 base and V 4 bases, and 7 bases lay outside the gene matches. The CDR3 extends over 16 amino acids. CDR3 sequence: CASSPSLAGLQETQYF. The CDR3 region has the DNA TGTGCCAGCAGCCCCAGCCTAGCGGGGCTCCAAGAGACCCAGTACTTC.

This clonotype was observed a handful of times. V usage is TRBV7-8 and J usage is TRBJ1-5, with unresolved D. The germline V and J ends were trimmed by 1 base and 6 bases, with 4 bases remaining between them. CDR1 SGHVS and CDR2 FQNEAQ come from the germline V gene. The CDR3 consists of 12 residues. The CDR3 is CASSLESQPQHF. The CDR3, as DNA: TGTGCCAGCAGCTTAGAGTCTCAGCCCCAGCATTTT.

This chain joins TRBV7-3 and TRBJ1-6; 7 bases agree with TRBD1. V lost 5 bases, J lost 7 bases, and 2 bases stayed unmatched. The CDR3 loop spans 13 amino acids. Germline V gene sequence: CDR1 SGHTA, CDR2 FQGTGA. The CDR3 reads CASSDRANSPLHF. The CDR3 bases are TGTGCCAGCAGCGACAGGGCCAATTCACCCCTCCACTTT.

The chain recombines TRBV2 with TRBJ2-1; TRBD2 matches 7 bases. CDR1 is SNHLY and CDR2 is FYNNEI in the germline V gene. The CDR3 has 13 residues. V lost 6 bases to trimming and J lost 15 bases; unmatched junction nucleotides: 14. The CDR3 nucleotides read TGTGCCAGCAGCCCAGCGGGGCGGGGGAGGCCGTTCTTC. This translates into CASSPAGRGRPFF.

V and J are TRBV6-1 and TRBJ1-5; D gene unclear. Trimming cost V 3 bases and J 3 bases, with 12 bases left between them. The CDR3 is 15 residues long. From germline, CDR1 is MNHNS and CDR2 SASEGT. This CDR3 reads CASSESVNLNQPQHF. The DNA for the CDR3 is TGTGCCAGCAGTGAGAGCGTGAACCTCAATCAGCCCCAGCATTTT.

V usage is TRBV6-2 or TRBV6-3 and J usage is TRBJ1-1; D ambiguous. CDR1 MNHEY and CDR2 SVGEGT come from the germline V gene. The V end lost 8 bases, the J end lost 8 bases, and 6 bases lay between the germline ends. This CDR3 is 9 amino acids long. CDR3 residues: CASGQEAFF. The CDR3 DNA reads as TGTGCCAGCGGTCAGGAAGCTTTCTTT.

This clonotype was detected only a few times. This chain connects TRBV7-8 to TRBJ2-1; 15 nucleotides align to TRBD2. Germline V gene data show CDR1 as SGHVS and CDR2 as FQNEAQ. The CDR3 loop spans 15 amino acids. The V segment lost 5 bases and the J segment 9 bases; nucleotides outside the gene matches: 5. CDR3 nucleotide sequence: TGTGCCAGCAGCGGCGGGACTAGCGGGGGGAGTGAGCAGTTCTTC. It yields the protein CASSGGTSGGSEQFF.

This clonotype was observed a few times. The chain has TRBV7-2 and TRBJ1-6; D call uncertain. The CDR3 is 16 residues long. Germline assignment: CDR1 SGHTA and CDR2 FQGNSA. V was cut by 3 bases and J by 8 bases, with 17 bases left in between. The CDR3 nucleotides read TGTGCCAGCAGCTTGGGTCTGCCGGGGTTGGATTCACCCCTCCACTTT. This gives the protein CASSLGLPGLDSPLHF.

The CDR3 protein is CASSQDVVRETQYF. CDR3 coding DNA: TGCGCCAGCAGCCAAGATGTAGTACGTGAGACCCAGTACTTC. V is TRBV4-3 and J is TRBJ2-5; unclear D gene. This CDR3 comprises 14 residues. Looked up from germline, CDR1 is LGHNA and CDR2 is YSLEER. The V gene lost 0 bases and the J gene lost 5 bases, with 10 bases spanning the gap.

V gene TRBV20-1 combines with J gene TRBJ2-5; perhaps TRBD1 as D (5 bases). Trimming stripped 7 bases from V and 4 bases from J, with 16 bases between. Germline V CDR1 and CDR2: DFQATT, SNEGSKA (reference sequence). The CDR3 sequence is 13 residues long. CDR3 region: CSGLVQGGETQYF. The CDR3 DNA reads TGCAGTGGGCTAGTGCAGGGCGGAGAGACCCAGTACTTC.